This entry concerns a single T cell receptor (beta chain). Measured with immunoSEQ multiplex PCR; TCRdb has only the in-frame clones, and not every one. The table shows approximately 60,000 clones, with about four fifths occurring only once. The data derive from a study of OX40 agonist ivuxolimab in advanced cancers. There are 14 residues in the CDR3. In germline, CDR1 is SEHNR, CDR2 FQNEAQ (reference sequence). Between the trimmed V and J ends, which lost 5 bases and 0 bases, there was a span of 10 bases. This rearrangement joins TRBV7-9 to TRBJ1-1; D ambiguous. The sample here was CD4+ or CD8+ T cells sorted from blood, taken in a trial of the OX40 agonist ivuxolimab. The receptor was isolated from an adult with an advanced solid tumor such as melanoma, head and neck, liver or kidney cancer. CDR3 sequence (DNA): TGTGCCAGCAGCCCATCACCGGTGAACACTGAAGCTTTCTTT. This gives the protein CASSPSPVNTEAFF.